This TCR beta chain originates from a study of cytomegalovirus exposure and HLA in healthy donors. Notes on the study in general: An Asian-associated ancestry cluster reportedly showed fewer N-insertions than the approximately 700-donor mean in a later analysis.

Amplification used 60 Vbeta primers and 13 Jbeta primers. TCRdb's table, derived via immunoSEQ multiplex PCR, lists solely in-frame clones and lacks some. This repertoire shows around 180,000 clones, less than 75% found once; its top ten account for 1.5%. The CDR3 consists of 16 residues. The V gene's germline CDR1 is MGHRA and CDR2 YSYEKL. V lost 1 base and J lost 7, with 19 bases in between. About this clone itself: Its antigen is unknown.

Sequences were obtained from PBMCs. The sequence was collected from a girl aged 5-17 years in good health and CMV-seronegative. The chain is built from TRBV4-1 and TRBJ1-2; weak D call: TRBD1 (6 bases). The CDR3 region is CASSQVDLQGRGGYTF. The CDR3 DNA follows: TGCGCCAGCAGCCAAGTGGACTTGCAGGGGAGAGGTGGCTACACCTTC.